This TCR beta chain was documented in a study of shared clonotypes between healthy human individuals. The table came from immunoSEQ multiplex PCR; TCRdb's copy has only in-frame clones and leaves some out. The sample contains roughly 2.1 million clones, under 95% of which appear only once. Overall study results and limits: Across subsets, estimated richness was generally greater for naive than for memory populations. Donor scarcity curtailed the genetic and exposure-history diversity represented herein.

With 4 bases clipped from V and 5 bases from J, the junction kept 16 bases outside the gene matches. The CDR3 length is 18 residues. Germline values: CDR1 SNHLY, CDR2 FYNNEI. For this clone: Its antigen is as yet unknown.

Cells designated naive CD8 were CD45RO-negative and were positively selected for CCR7, with terminally differentiated effector memory CD45RA+ cells excluded. This clonotype was obtained from a man aged 18 to 29 in good health. Some clones in this sample may be carry-over from other donors' samples. The rearrangement links TRBV2 to TRBJ1-5; 8 positions agree with TRBD1. The sample taken for sequencing was naive CD8+ T cells from PBMCs. The CDR3 nucleotides are TGTGCCAGCAGTGGGTTTCTACTTAAACAGGGGGGGTATCAGCCCCAGCATTTT. It translates to CASSGFLLKQGGYQPQHF.